This T cell receptor beta chain stems from a study of siplizumab effects on memory and regulatory T cells. From germline, CDR1 is SGHAT and CDR2 FQNNGV. The CDR3 sequence is 15 residues long. Trimming removed 1 base at V and 2 bases at J, with 12 bases between. Profiled with immunoSEQ multiplex PCR; TCRdb holds only in-frame clones, not every one. The repertoire holds 70,000 to 100,000 clones, with over 85% as singletons. The chain couples TRBV11-2 to TRBJ2-7; D is perhaps TRBD2 (5 bases). The sample taken for sequencing was CD8+ T cells sorted from blood. The clonotype was recovered from a human donor in good health. The CDR3 loop is CASSLASGRAYEQYF. CDR3 in DNA: TGTGCCAGCAGCTTAGCGAGTGGGAGAGCCTACGAGCAGTACTTC.